The 20 T cell receptor beta chains reported below all come from one sample, sequenced in a study of somatic mutations in cytotoxic T cells in rheumatoid arthritis. Some clones are missing from TCRdb's copy, which holds only in-frame ones; the method was immunoSEQ multiplex PCR. Among 15,000 to 20,000 clones listed, around 83% were seen once. Sequences were obtained from CD8+ T cells sorted from blood. The receptors come from a young man with rheumatoid arthritis.

The chain combines TRBV9 with TRBJ2-3, with TRBD2 as a possible D gene (5 bases). The CDR3 length is 15 residues. Germline assignment: CDR1 SGDLS and CDR2 YYNGEE. Trimming took 1 base from V and 4 from J, leaving 13 bases between them. The CDR3 bases are TGTGCCAGCAGCGTACTGGAATGGAGGTCAGATACGCAGTATTTT. Residues: CASSVLEWRSDTQYF.

This sequence joins TRBV7-2 and TRBJ1-1; D remains ambiguous. Trimming removed 0 bases from V and 2 bases from J, with 7 bases in between. CDR3 size: 14 residues. Germline CDR1 is SGHTA and CDR2 is FQGNSA. The CDR3 protein is CASSLAQLNTEAFF. Here the CDR3 DNA reads TGTGCCAGCAGCTTAGCACAACTTAACACTGAAGCTTTCTTT. The full variable domain, in which reference TRBV7-2 and TRBJ1-1 provide the parts outside the CDR3, is GAGVSQSPSNKVTEKGKDVELRCDPISGHTALYWYRQSLGQGLEFLIYFQGNSAPDKSGLPSDRFSAERTGGSVSTLTIQRTQQEDSAVYLCASSLAQLNTEAFFGQGTRLTVV.

This rearrangement joins TRBV4-3 to TRBJ2-7; D unresolved. The V end was cut by 0 bases, the J end by 2 bases, with 14 bases between. This CDR3 is built from 16 residues. Germline assignment: CDR1 LGHNA and CDR2 YSLEER. CDR3 residues: CASSQDFVQPPYEQYF. Here the CDR3 DNA reads TGCGCCAGCAGCCAAGATTTCGTCCAACCACCCTACGAGCAGTACTTC.

The chain combines TRBV6-1 with TRBJ2-7; TRBD1 matches 11 bases. Per germline, CDR1 MNHNS and CDR2 SASEGT. J lost 3 bases, V lost 4 bases, and 8 bases had no gene match. This CDR3 comprises 16 residues. In DNA, the CDR3 is TGTGCCAGCAGTGTCCGGGCCGGGACAGGGGGCTACGAGCAGTACTTC. The encoded protein is CASSVRAGTGGYEQYF.

The V call is TRBV19, the J call TRBJ2-7; D gene unclear. The CDR3 loop spans 11 amino acids. CDR1 and CDR2 (germline): LNHDA, SQIVND (reference sequence). V was cut by 8 bases and J by 6 bases, with 11 bases left in between. The CDR3 region is CASGWVPEQYF. DNA of the CDR3: TGTGCCAGTGGGTGGGTCCCCGAGCAGTACTTC.

The rearrangement joins TRBV9 to TRBJ2-3; 11 nucleotides align to TRBD2. V lost 3 bases, J lost 5 bases, and 11 bases stayed unmatched. The germline V gene encodes CDR1 SGDLS and CDR2 YYNGEE. This CDR3 spans 17 amino acids. CDR3 loop: CASSGGRSGLAVDTQYF. In DNA, the CDR3 is TGTGCCAGCAGCGGGGGTCGATCGGGACTAGCGGTAGATACGCAGTATTTT.

The chain couples TRBV11-3 to TRBJ2-3; 7 bases fit TRBD1. Germline V lookup: CDR1 SGHNT, CDR2 YENEEA. V lost 5 bases, J lost 2 bases, and 7 bases stayed unmatched. The CDR3 consists of 15 residues. The CDR3 coding sequence is TGTGCCAGCAGCCCCGGGGACAGATTCACAGATACGCAGTATTTT. It yields the protein CASSPGDRFTDTQYF.

The chain couples TRBV30 to TRBJ2-7; perhaps TRBD1 as D (6 bases). The V and J ends lost 6 bases and 0 bases respectively, with 12 bases between them. The germline gives CDR1 GTSNPN, CDR2 SVGIG (reference sequence). The CDR3 spans 13 residues. CDR3 amino acids: CACHRENSYEQYF. CDR3 nucleotides: TGTGCCTGTCACAGGGAGAACTCCTACGAGCAGTACTTC.

This clone turned up a few times. This chain connects TRBV18 to TRBJ2-7; D gene unclear. The V gene lost 3 bases and the J gene lost 1 base, with 7 bases spanning the gap. The CDR3 loop spans 13 amino acids. Germline V gives CDR1 KGHSH, CDR2 LQKENI. The DNA for the CDR3 is TGTGCCAGCTCACCTCCTGGATCCTACGAGCAGTACTTC. Amino acid sequence: CASSPPGSYEQYF.

The count of this clone is one. The V and J genes are TRBV9 and TRBJ2-3, with 8 bases fitting TRBD2. After removal of 4 bases from V and 2 bases from J, the junction contained 6 bases not matched to a gene. Germline values: CDR1 SGDLS, CDR2 YYNGEE. The CDR3 totals 15 residues. The CDR3 DNA follows: TGTGCCAGCAGCTCCAGAGCGGGGGACACAGATACGCAGTATTTT. This encodes CASSSRAGDTDTQYF.

As DNA, the CDR3 is TGTGCCAGCAGCTCCGGTGACAGATACTACGAGCAGTACTTC. This codes for CASSSGDRYYEQYF. The genes are TRBV11-2 and TRBJ2-7; D possibly corresponds to TRBD1 (5 bases). The V end lost 4 bases, the J end lost 3 bases, and 13 bases lay between the germline ends. Germline-derived CDR1 and CDR2 are SGHAT and FQNNGV. This CDR3 spans 14 amino acids.

This clone was observed a handful of times. V is TRBV28 and J is TRBJ1-1; D gene ambiguous. V lost 8 bases and J 7 bases, leaving 17 bases between the germline ends. The CDR3 has 13 residues. Germline V CDR1 and CDR2: MDHEN, SYDVKM. Here the CDR3 DNA reads TGTGCCAGCGCAAGTTTCGAGGGAAGTGAAGCTTTCTTT. It encodes CASASFEGSEAFF.

The V gene is TRBV7-9, the J gene TRBJ2-7; the D is unclear. The V gene lost 6 bases and the J gene lost 1 base, with 22 bases spanning the gap. The length of the CDR3 is 17 residues. Germline V gene data show CDR1 as SEHNR and CDR2 as FQNEAQ (reference sequence). As DNA, the CDR3 is TGTGCCAGCAGGCCCCGCCAGGCCGACTCCGGGTCCTACGAGCAGTACTTC. Translating gives CASRPRQADSGSYEQYF. Together with reference TRBV7-9 and TRBJ2-7, the CDR3 gives the full variable domain: DTGVSQNPRHKITKRGQNVTFRCDPISEHNRLYWYRQTLGQGPEFLTYFQNEAQLEKSRLLSDRFSAERPKGSFSTLEIQRTEQGDSAMYLCASRPRQADSGSYEQYFGPGTRLTVT.

The CDR3 bases are TGTGCCAGCAGCCTGAGGACTGTTCAAGGCACAGATACGCAGTATTTT. It yields the protein CASSLRTVQGTDTQYF. V gene TRBV9 combines with J gene TRBJ2-3; D possibly corresponds to TRBD2 (5 bases). The CDR3 is made up of 16 amino acids. Germline V CDR1 and CDR2: SGDLS, YYNGEE. V lost 4 bases, J lost 1 base, and 16 bases lay in between.

V is TRBV11-3 and J is TRBJ2-7; D is ambiguous. This CDR3 comprises 13 residues. Deletions cut 1 base from V and 4 bases from J, with 8 bases between. CDR1 is SGHNT, CDR2 YENEEA, per germline. CDR3 in amino acids: CASSLGFGYEQYF. The CDR3 region has the DNA TGTGCCAGCAGCTTAGGCTTTGGGTACGAGCAGTACTTC.

This chain joins TRBV4-3 and TRBJ2-5, with 11 bases fitting TRBD2. This CDR3 contains 18 residues. From germline, CDR1 is LGHNA and CDR2 YSLEER. With V trimmed by 0 bases and J by 3 bases, 9 bases remained unmatched. CDR3 loop: CASSQDFEGLAVKETQYF. The DNA for the CDR3 is TGCGCCAGCAGCCAAGATTTTGAGGGACTAGCGGTGAAAGAGACCCAGTACTTC.

The rearrangement joins TRBV15 to TRBJ2-1; D unresolved. Germline values: CDR1 LNHNV, CDR2 YYDKDF (reference sequence). CDR3 length: 12 residues. V lost 5 bases to trimming and J lost 4 bases, with 6 bases between them. CDR3 DNA: TGTGCCACCAGCTTGATATACAATGAGCAGTTCTTC. This encodes CATSLIYNEQFF.

The V call is TRBV6-5, the J call TRBJ1-6; maybe TRBD1 (5 bases). Germline assignment: CDR1 MNHEY and CDR2 SVGAGI. The CDR3 is 13 residues long. V lost 10 bases, J lost 8 bases, and 15 bases lay in between. CDR3: CATHVTADSPLHF. The DNA of the CDR3 is TGTGCCACCCATGTGACAGCTGATTCACCCCTCCACTTT.

The chain couples TRBV7-6 to TRBJ2-5; a weak D match, TRBD2 (6 bases). V shed 0 bases and J shed 7 bases, with 6 bases lying between them. Germline CDR1 reads SGHVS; CDR2 reads FNYEAQ. The CDR3 runs to 12 residues. CDR3 in amino acids: CASSLAGGTQYF. As DNA, the CDR3 is TGTGCCAGCAGCTTAGCGGGGGGGACCCAGTACTTC.

The rearrangement joins TRBV27 to TRBJ2-2, with D maybe TRBD1 (6 bases). CDR1 and CDR2 from the germline V gene are MNHEY and SMNVEV (reference sequence). V dropped 0 bases and J dropped 11 bases, with 10 bases sitting between them. The CDR3 totals 13 residues. Here the CDR3 DNA reads TGTGCCAGCAGTTTATCGGCAGGGGTAGAGCTGTTTTTT. The encoded protein is CASSLSAGVELFF.